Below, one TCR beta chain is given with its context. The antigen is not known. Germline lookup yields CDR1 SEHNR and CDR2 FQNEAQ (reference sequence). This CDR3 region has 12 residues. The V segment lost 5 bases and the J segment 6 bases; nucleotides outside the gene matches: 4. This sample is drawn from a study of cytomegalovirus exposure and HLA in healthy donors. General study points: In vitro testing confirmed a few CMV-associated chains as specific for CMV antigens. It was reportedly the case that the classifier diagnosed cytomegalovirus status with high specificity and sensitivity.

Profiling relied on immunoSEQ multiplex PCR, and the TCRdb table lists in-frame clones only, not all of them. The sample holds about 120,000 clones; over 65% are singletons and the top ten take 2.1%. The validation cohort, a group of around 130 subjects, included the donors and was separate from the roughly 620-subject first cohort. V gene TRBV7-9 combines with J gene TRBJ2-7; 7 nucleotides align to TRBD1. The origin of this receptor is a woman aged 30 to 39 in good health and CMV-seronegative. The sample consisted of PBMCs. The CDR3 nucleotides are TGTGCCAGCAGCAATACAGGGGCCGAGCAGTACTTC. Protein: CASSNTGAEQYF.